The rows below give T cell receptor beta chains drawn from one sample of a study of CD8+ T cells in alopecia areata. Profiling relied on immunoSEQ multiplex PCR, and the TCRdb table lists in-frame clones only, not all of them. The repertoire includes under 300,000 clones, around 67% of them detected once, and more than 0.95% sits in the top ten. This material consisted of CD4+ T cells sorted from blood, taken at week 0. These receptors were collected from a human donor with alopecia areata. The CDR3 runs from the conserved cysteine through the conserved F or W. D genes are given only for firm matches. A clone size is listed for some rows: how often the clone was seen (once, few, many), or a class if it is expanded.

J,D,size,V,DNA,CDR3
TRBJ2-5,TRBD1,.,TRBV29-1,TGCAGCGTTGGAGGGGGACAGGGGTACCAAGAGACCCAGTACTTC,CSVGGGQGYQETQYF
TRBJ1-6,.,.,TRBV9,TGTGCCAGCAGCGCCGGGACGGTAAATTCACCCCTCCACTTT,CASSAGTVNSPLHF
TRBJ1-4,TRBD1,few,TRBV10-3,TGTGCCATCAGCAACAGGGGAGGCGAAAAACTGTTTTTT,CAISNRGGEKLFF
TRBJ2-1,TRBD1,.,TRBV29-1,TGCAGCGCGCGGACAGGGGTTGAGCAGTTCTTC,CSARTGVEQFF
TRBJ2-1,.,.,TRBV13,TGTGCCAGCAGAATTAGGCTGTACAATGAGCAGTTCTTC,CASRIRLYNEQFF
TRBJ1-5,TRBD1,.,TRBV5-6,TGTGCCAGCAGCTTGGCAGGGGGTCCGGGGCCCCAGCATTTT,CASSLAGGPGPQHF
TRBJ1-5,.,.,TRBV4-1,TGCGCCAGCAGCCAAGACAGGGTCCGCCAGCCCCAGCATTTT,CASSQDRVRQPQHF
TRBJ2-2,.,.,TRBV7-8,TGTGCCAGCAGCCAAGTCCGGGGGCACACCGGGGAGCTGTTTTTT,CASSQVRGHTGELFF
TRBJ2-3,TRBD1,few,TRBV30,TGTGCCTGGGGGACCGGGACAGGGGGCACAGATACGCAGTATTTT,CAWGTGTGGTDTQYF
TRBJ1-2,.,.,TRBV6-5,TGTGCCAGCAGAGACGGGGCCTATGGCTACACCTTC,CASRDGAYGYTF
TRBJ2-3,.,.,TRBV29-1,TGCAGCGTTGTGGGGTTCACAGATACGCAGTATTTT,CSVVGFTDTQYF
TRBJ2-3,.,.,TRBV29-1,TGCAGCGTTGCCGGGAAGGTAACAGATACGCAGTATTTT,CSVAGKVTDTQYF
TRBJ2-3,.,.,TRBV5-6,TGTGCCAGCAGCTTGAAAGATACGCAGTATTTT,CASSLKDTQYF
TRBJ2-3,.,once,TRBV30,TGTGCCTGGAGTGTGGCTGTTGGGCGAACGCAGTATTTT,CAWSVAVGRTQYF
TRBJ2-3,.,.,TRBV29-1,TGCAGCGTCTTCACAGATACGCAGTATTTT,CSVFTDTQYF
TRBJ2-7,.,few,TRBV29-1,TGCAGCGTTGCCCAGGGGTACGAGCAGTACTTC,CSVAQGYEQYF
TRBJ2-5,TRBD2,.,TRBV2,TGTGCCAGCAGTGAGGGAGGGTTAGGAGAGACCCAGTACTTC,CASSEGGLGETQYF
TRBJ1-5,.,.,TRBV6-1,TGTGCCAGCAGTTTCGAGGGGGTCGTTCAGCCCCAGCATTTT,CASSFEGVVQPQHF
TRBJ2-4,.,few,TRBV25-1,TGTGCCAGCAGTGAACAAGCGGCGGCAGGGGGGGCTCAGTACTTC,CASSEQAAAGGAQYF
TRBJ1-2,.,few,TRBV7-3,TGTGCCAGCAGCCGACAGGCCTCCTATGGCTACACCTTC,CASSRQASYGYTF
TRBJ2-2,TRBD2,once,TRBV4-2,TGTGCCAGCAGCCAAGGGACTAGCGGTCCAGCCGGGGAGCTGTTTTTT,CASSQGTSGPAGELFF
TRBJ2-3,TRBD2,.,TRBV27,TGTGCCAGCAGTTTACGGGACTACACAGATACGCAGTATTTT,CASSLRDYTDTQYF
TRBJ2-1,TRBD1,.,TRBV7-9,TGTGCCAGCAGCTGGCTTCAGGGGGCATCCCAGTTCTTC,CASSWLQGASQFF
TRBJ2-1,.,.,TRBV29-1,TGCAGCGCCTCAAGCTGGGGACAAAATGAGCAGTTCTTC,CSASSWGQNEQFF
TRBJ1-2,.,.,TRBV5-1,TGCGCCAGCAGCTTGGTTGGGACTAACTATGGCTACACCTTC,CASSLVGTNYGYTF
TRBJ2-4,.,.,TRBV20-1,TGCAGTGCCCCGCGACAAAACATTCAGTACTTC,CSAPRQNIQYF
TRBJ1-1,.,.,TRBV29-1,TGCAGCGTTGTGGAGAAGAACACTGAAGCTTTCTTT,CSVVEKNTEAFF
TRBJ1-1,TRBD1,.,TRBV7-9,TGTGCCAGCATCGCCAAGGGGGCCCGAGACACTGAAGCTTTCTTT,CASIAKGARDTEAFF
TRBJ2-1,.,.,TRBV6-1,TGTGCCAGCACGAGAACATGGAATGAGCAGTTCTTC,CASTRTWNEQFF
TRBJ2-2,.,.,TRBV5-1,TGCGCCAGCAGCTTGGAGCCGGGGACCGGGGAGCTGTTTTTT,CASSLEPGTGELFF
TRBJ1-4,.,.,TRBV29-1,TGCAGCGTTGAGGAGGGGAACGAAAAACTGTTTTTT,CSVEEGNEKLFF
TRBJ1-4,.,once,TRBV2,TGTGCCAGCAGGTACCGGGAGAATGAAAAACTGTTTTTT,CASRYRENEKLFF
TRBJ2-1,.,.,TRBV15,TGTGCCACCAGCAGACAGGTTACTAGGGACAATGAGCAGTTCTTC,CATSRQVTRDNEQFF
TRBJ2-3,TRBD1,.,TRBV29-1,TGCAGCTCAAGGGACAGGGAGGGCACAGATACGCAGTATTTT,CSSRDREGTDTQYF
TRBJ1-2,.,few,TRBV5-1,TGCGCCAGCAGCGTGGAAGACTATGGCTACACCTTC,CASSVEDYGYTF
TRBJ1-5,.,.,TRBV9,TGTGCCAGCAGCGTAATGGGCGGAGATCAGCCCCAGCATTTT,CASSVMGGDQPQHF
TRBJ2-5,.,few,TRBV4-2,TGTGCCAGCAGCCAAGAGCGGGCCGGGGGTGTGACCCAGTACTTC,CASSQERAGGVTQYF
TRBJ1-2,.,.,TRBV19,TGTGCCAGTAGCCCGCCCGTGGGGAACTATGGCTACACCTTC,CASSPPVGNYGYTF
TRBJ2-5,.,.,TRBV7-9,TGTGCCAGCAGCTTAGACGGCGCCTCCGGGACCCAGTACTTC,CASSLDGASGTQYF
TRBJ1-6,.,.,TRBV15,TGTGCCACCAGCAGAGAAGGGTTGTCACCCCTCCACTTT,CATSREGLSPLHF
TRBJ1-2,.,.,TRBV29-1,TGCAGCGTTTTTGGGGAGGGTGGCTACACCTTC,CSVFGEGGYTF
TRBJ1-6,.,.,TRBV2,TGTGCCAGCAACCTACAGGTATCGAAGAATTCACCCCTCCACTTT,CASNLQVSKNSPLHF
TRBJ1-2,.,.,TRBV20-1,TGCAGTGTTACCATACAGGGCGGCTACACCTTC,CSVTIQGGYTF
TRBJ1-2,TRBD1,.,TRBV16,TGTGCCAGCAGCCAACGCTCTGGACAGGGGGAATATGGCTACACCTTC,CASSQRSGQGEYGYTF
TRBJ1-5,TRBD1,.,TRBV18,TGTGCCAGCTCACCCGACAGGGGGTCAGATCAGCCCCAGCATTTT,CASSPDRGSDQPQHF
TRBJ1-2,.,few,TRBV4-3,TGCGCCAGCAGCCAAGCTTACAACTATGGCTACACCTTC,CASSQAYNYGYTF
TRBJ1-6,TRBD1,.,TRBV7-2,TGTGCCAGCAGCCCCACGACAGGGCTCAATTCACCCCTCCACTTT,CASSPTTGLNSPLHF